This passage covers 4 T cell receptor beta chains from one sample sequenced in a study of blood T cell repertoires in COVID-19. Using immunoSEQ multiplex PCR, the repertoire was profiled, and TCRdb retains in-frame clones only, with some absent. The sample records tens of thousands of clones, roughly three quarters being singletons. Input material: peripheral blood. The receptors were gathered from a human donor in a cohort sampled during active COVID-19.

This rearrangement joins TRBV10-3 to TRBJ2-5; 8 positions match TRBD1. Per the germline V gene, CDR1 is ENHRY and CDR2 is SYGVKD. Trimming at V came to 11 bases and at J to 3 bases, leaving 5 bases not matched to a gene. This CDR3 has 12 residues. The CDR3 DNA sequence: TGTGCCGCGACAGGGGCCAAAGAGACCCAGTACTTC. Amino acids: CAATGAKETQYF.

The chain employs TRBV10-3 and TRBJ2-1; 9 bases line up with TRBD2. Germline V gene lookup returns CDR1 ENHRY and CDR2 SYGVKD. The CDR3 length is 14 residues. Germline trimming cut 8 bases from V and 3 bases from J; bases unmatched to any gene: 5. CDR3 DNA sequence: TGTGCCATCGGGTCGACTAGCGGCTACAATGAGCAGTTCTTC. This gives the protein CAIGSTSGYNEQFF.

This chain connects TRBV7-3 to TRBJ2-6, with 8 nucleotides matching TRBD1. CDR1 SGHTA and CDR2 FQGTGA come from the germline V gene. V shed 5 bases and J 4 bases; nucleotides not matched to a gene: 13. This CDR3 is 18 amino acids long. The CDR3 DNA reads as TGTGCCAGCAGCCCAACCGGGACAGGCCGCCTCGGGGCCAACGTCCTGACTTTC. Its translation is CASSPTGTGRLGANVLTF.

The CDR3 is CASSLVSRGLDTQYF. Written as DNA, the CDR3 is TGTGCCAGCAGCTTAGTGTCCAGGGGGTTGGATACGCAGTATTTT. The chain is built from TRBV7-2 and TRBJ2-3, with 7 bases matching TRBD1. This CDR3 spans 15 amino acids. Germline V lookup: CDR1 SGHTA, CDR2 FQGNSA. Germline trimming cut 1 base from V and 6 bases from J; bases unmatched to any gene: 7. The variable domain in full, with the rest retrieved from reference TRBV7-2 and TRBJ2-3, is GAGVSQSPSNKVTEKGKDVELRCDPISGHTALYWYRQSLGQGLEFLIYFQGNSAPDKSGLPSDRFSAERTGGSVSTLTIQRTQQEDSAVYLCASSLVSRGLDTQYFGPGTRLTVL.